This T cell receptor (beta chain) was profiled in a study of T cells after yellow fever vaccination. General observations from the study: The study found a weaker secondary response that peaked faster, day 5 versus 15. There was a small share of clonotypes that showed up in both the CD4 and CD8 compartments. The presence of abundant clonotypes contaminating from the bulk population was possible in FACS-sorted repertoires.

Production of TCR cDNA was by 5'RACE template switching, which also added a universal primer site and UMIs. One entry per CDR3 protein, called by TCRdb with MiXCR from the 5' RACE reads. Counted here are 300,000 or so distinct CDR3 sequences, about 10% occurring once; the ten biggest clones make up 3% to 4%. The CDR3 extends over 16 amino acids. Germline V CDR1 and CDR2: SGHAT, FQNNGV. Trimming left V 7 bases short and J 0 bases short, with 16 bases between. This clonotype came up a few times. The antigen is undetermined. Here the sequenced sample was CD4+ T cells sorted from PBMCs, taken 5 days after the yellow fever booster vaccination. The rearrangement uses TRBV11-2 and TRBJ1-3; a possible D gene is TRBD1 (5 bases). The clonotype originates from a young man who received the YFV17D yellow fever vaccine. CDR3 sequence (DNA): TGTGCCAGCACCCGGACACCTCTCCCCTCTGGAAACACCATATATTTT. Translation: CASTRTPLPSGNTIYF.